The 30 T cell receptor beta chains listed next were all sequenced from one sample in a study of T cell clonotyping in hematopoietic cell transplantation. The method was immunoSEQ multiplex PCR; TCRdb's version includes in-frame clones alone and lacks a portion of them. The data contain 20,000 or so clones, roughly 80% of them singletons. Sequencing input: peripheral blood mononuclear cells. These receptors were collected from a man aged 55 to 70 in good health. Some clones in this sample may be carry-over from other donors' samples.

This clone was found a few times. J is TRBJ1-2 and V is TRBV2; unclear D gene. V lost 8 bases, J lost 2 bases, and 15 bases lay in between. The CDR3 sequence is 14 residues long. The germline gives CDR1 SNHLY, CDR2 FYNNEI. CDR3 sequence reads: CASRVTGNNYGYTF. As DNA, the CDR3 is TGTGCCAGCCGTGTGACGGGGAACAACTATGGCTACACCTTC.

Within the sample, this clone is hyperexpanded. The chain is built from TRBV19 and TRBJ1-5; D unclear. CDR1 is LNHDA, CDR2 SQIVND, per germline (reference sequence). Trimming pared 1 base from V and 6 bases from J, leaving 4 bases between. This CDR3 spans 12 amino acids. The CDR3 is CASSIGIQPQHF. In DNA form, the CDR3 reads TGTGCCAGTAGTATAGGGATTCAGCCCCAGCATTTT.

The chain combines TRBV6-1 with TRBJ1-3; tentative D call: TRBD1 (5 bases). V was clipped by 0 bases and J by 8 bases, with 14 bases between them. Germline assignment: CDR1 MNHNS and CDR2 SASEGT. This CDR3 comprises 15 residues. The CDR3 DNA sequence: TGTGCCAGCAGTGAAGCACGCGGGGGGTGGGACACCATATATTTT. This gives the protein CASSEARGGWDTIYF.

This chain connects TRBV15 to TRBJ1-2; 7 bases are a match to TRBD1. The J segment lost 1 base and the V segment lost 2 bases, leaving 10 bases of the junction unmatched. Per the germline V gene, CDR1 is LNHNV and CDR2 is YYDKDF (reference sequence). CDR3 length: 17 amino acids. The CDR3 bases are TGTGCCACCAGCAGACGCCCGGGACAGCTTCTTAACTATGGCTACACCTTC. Protein product: CATSRRPGQLLNYGYTF.

DNA for the CDR3: TGTGCCAGCAGTGCACAGGGGAACTATGGCTACACCTTC. Its protein is CASSAQGNYGYTF. This sequence joins TRBV6-1 and TRBJ1-2; TRBD1 matches 7 bases. V was clipped by 4 bases and J by 2 bases; unmatched bases: 1. Germline CDR1 and CDR2: MNHNS and SASEGT. This CDR3 has 13 residues.

The chain joins TRBV27 to TRBJ2-2; a possible D gene is TRBD2 (5 bases). Germline CDR1 MNHEY, CDR2 SMNVEV (reference sequence). This CDR3 region has 15 residues. V was clipped by 6 bases and J by 3 bases, with 14 bases between them. CDR3: CASSPDLSDTGELFF. The DNA of the CDR3 is TGTGCCAGCAGCCCGGACTTGTCGGACACCGGGGAGCTGTTTTTT.

This clone was detected once. The rearrangement links TRBV29-1 to TRBJ2-7; 7 bases map to TRBD2. This CDR3 region has 15 residues. J was trimmed by 3 bases and V by 4 bases; bases with no gene match: 12. Germline V gives CDR1 SQVTM, CDR2 ANQGSEA. The CDR3 bases are TGCAGCGTTGCCGGTACTAGCGTGAGCAACTACGAGCAGTACTTC. Protein: CSVAGTSVSNYEQYF.

This clone is a singleton in its sample. This chain links TRBV6-1 with TRBJ1-1; 8 bases match TRBD1. CDR3 size: 12 residues. Germline loops: CDR1 MNHNS, CDR2 SASEGT. The V and J ends lost 8 bases and 5 bases, in that order; junction bases with no gene match: 4. The CDR3 nucleotides are TGTGCCAGCGACAGGGGACAAACTGAAGCTTTCTTT. Encoded protein: CASDRGQTEAFF.

This clone was recorded only once. This chain links TRBV7-9 with TRBJ2-7; D uncertain. CDR3 size: 13 residues. The germline V gene has CDR1 SEHNR and CDR2 FQNEAQ (reference sequence). The V and J ends lost 7 bases and 0 bases respectively, with 10 bases between them. The CDR3 DNA reads as TGTGCCAGCACCGACCGAGACTCCTACGAGCAGTACTTC. This encodes CASTDRDSYEQYF.

The chain uses TRBV28 and TRBJ2-3; the D gene is possibly TRBD2 (6 bases). V was clipped by 5 bases and J by 3 bases, with 15 bases between them. This CDR3 comprises 15 residues. The germline CDR1 and CDR2 sequences are MDHEN and SYDVKM. CDR3: CASSPIGGWTDTQYF. CDR3 nucleotides: TGTGCCAGCAGTCCGATTGGAGGGTGGACAGATACGCAGTATTTT. The full variable domain, its missing parts supplied by reference TRBV28 and TRBJ2-3, is DVKVTQSSRYLVKRTGEKVFLECVQDMDHENMFWYRQDPGLGLRLIYFSYDVKMKEKGDIPEGYSVSREKKERFSLILESASTNQTSMYLCASSPIGGWTDTQYFGPGTRLTVL.

This clone was seen a handful of times. The rearrangement uses TRBV6-1 and TRBJ2-1; perhaps TRBD1 as D (6 bases). The CDR3 spans 13 residues. V lost 5 bases, J lost 6 bases, and 11 bases lay in between. Germline-derived CDR1 and CDR2 are MNHNS and SASEGT. CDR3 sequence (DNA): TGTGCCAGCAGTTGGGACAACGGCAATGAGCAGTTCTTC. This translates into CASSWDNGNEQFF.

Written as DNA, the CDR3 is TGTGCCAGCAGTGCCCAGGGGAACACTGAAGCTTTCTTT. This sequence encodes CASSAQGNTEAFF. This chain connects TRBV2 to TRBJ1-1; a possible D gene is TRBD1 (5 bases). Trimming took off 4 bases at V and 1 base at J, with 7 bases between the two ends. Germline V CDR1 and CDR2: SNHLY, FYNNEI. The CDR3 is 13 amino acids.

CDR3 nucleotide sequence: TGTGCCAGCAGTTTAGGCGGGACAGGAGGTGGCGGCTACACCTTC. This sequence encodes CASSLGGTGGGGYTF. The chain is built from TRBV28 and TRBJ1-2; 8 bases map to TRBD1. The germline CDR1 and CDR2 sequences are MDHEN and SYDVKM. The CDR3 length is 15 residues. With 2 bases clipped from V and 8 bases from J, the junction kept 10 bases outside the gene matches.

This chain connects TRBV5-4 to TRBJ1-2, with unresolved D. The germline V gene has CDR1 SGHNT and CDR2 YYREEE (reference sequence). Deletions cut 0 bases from V and 4 bases from J, with 7 bases between. The CDR3 is made up of 13 amino acids. CDR3: CASSLGRGYGYTF. CDR3 in DNA: TGTGCCAGCAGCTTGGGTCGCGGCTATGGCTACACCTTC.

The CDR3 nucleotides are TGCAGCGCTACCAGGGATAGCAATCAGCCCCAGCATTTT. Its protein is CSATRDSNQPQHF. This sequence joins TRBV29-1 and TRBJ1-5; a possible D gene is TRBD1 (5 bases). The CDR3 runs to 13 residues. The V and J ends lost 7 bases and 0 bases respectively, with 10 bases between them. Per the germline V gene, CDR1 is SQVTM and CDR2 is ANQGSEA.

This chain uses TRBV30 with TRBJ2-5; D is undetermined. Trimming removed 3 bases at V and 4 bases at J, with 9 bases between. The CDR3 runs to 12 residues. Germline CDR1 and CDR2: GTSNPN and SVGIG (reference sequence). The DNA for the CDR3 is TGTGCCTGGAGCGCCGCAGGAGAGACCCAGTACTTC. It translates to CAWSAAGETQYF.

The V call is TRBV29-1, the J call TRBJ2-1; TRBD2 agrees at 9 bases. Trimming cost V 7 bases and J 0 bases; bases outside gene matches: 7. CDR3 length: 15 residues. Germline V gene sequence: CDR1 SQVTM, CDR2 ANQGSEA. CDR3 loop: CSALGLAHSYNEQFF. The CDR3 DNA sequence: TGCAGCGCTCTAGGACTAGCGCACTCCTACAATGAGCAGTTCTTC.

V is TRBV29-1 and J is TRBJ1-2, with D uncertain. The CDR3 covers 11 residues. Germline CDR1 reads SQVTM; CDR2 reads ANQGSEA. Between the trimmed V and J ends, which lost 6 bases and 6 bases, there was a span of 11 bases. The CDR3: CSVGGLDGYTF. The CDR3 DNA reads as TGCAGCGTCGGCGGGTTGGATGGCTACACCTTC.

This chain joins TRBV30 and TRBJ1-2; 8 bases fit TRBD1. The CDR3 has 13 amino acids. V trimming: 5 bases; J trimming: 8 bases; junction bases outside the gene matches: 10. Germline V gene sequence: CDR1 GTSNPN, CDR2 SVGIG (reference sequence). The CDR3 DNA follows: TGTGCCTGGGATGACAGGGGAAGTCTCGGCTACACCTTC. Protein product: CAWDDRGSLGYTF.

The chain combines TRBV5-4 with TRBJ1-2; perhaps TRBD1 as D (6 bases). Germline values: CDR1 SGHNT, CDR2 YYREEE (reference sequence). This CDR3 spans 16 amino acids. The V gene lost 4 bases and the J gene lost 4 bases, with 20 bases spanning the gap. CDR3 loop: CASSPTGGAPLYGYTF. The CDR3, as DNA: TGTGCCAGCAGCCCTACGGGGGGGGCCCCCCTCTATGGCTACACCTTC.

The chain has TRBV5-4 and TRBJ1-2; maybe TRBD1 (6 bases). Trimming took 5 bases from V and 6 from J, leaving 23 bases between them. Germline CDR1 is SGHNT and CDR2 is YYREEE (reference sequence). CDR3 size: 16 residues. This CDR3 is CASRPWSGEYFDGYTF. The CDR3 nucleotides read TGTGCCAGCAGACCTTGGTCAGGGGAGTATTTCGATGGCTACACCTTC.

The gene calls are TRBV19 and TRBJ1-1, with a possible D match to TRBD1 (6 bases). Per germline, CDR1 LNHDA and CDR2 SQIVND (reference sequence). This CDR3 is 13 amino acids long. The CDR3 protein is CAVLGQQNTEAFF. CDR3 in DNA: TGTGCTGTACTGGGACAACAGAACACTGAAGCTTTCTTT.

This clone showed up just once. The V gene is TRBV11-3, the J gene TRBJ2-2; 7 bases line up with TRBD1. Trimming removed 3 bases from V and 5 bases from J; junction bases left unmatched: 3. The CDR3 has 14 residues. CDR1 is SGHNT, CDR2 YENEEA, per germline. Here the CDR3 reads CASSFGTATGELFF. CDR3 nucleotides: TGTGCCAGCAGCTTCGGGACAGCGACCGGGGAGCTGTTTTTT.

V usage is TRBV25-1 and J usage is TRBJ1-4; 10 nucleotides align to TRBD1. V shed 3 bases and J 7 bases; nucleotides not matched to a gene: 11. Germline-derived CDR1 and CDR2 are MGHDK and SYGVNS. The CDR3 runs 17 residues. The CDR3 DNA reads as TGTGCCAGCAGTGACCCGTACTCCGGGACAGGGGTTGAAAAACTGTTTTTT. Residues: CASSDPYSGTGVEKLFF.

The chain links TRBV29-1 to TRBJ2-3; 7 nucleotides agree with TRBD2. The CDR3 loop spans 13 amino acids. CDR1 and CDR2 from the germline V gene are SQVTM and ANQGSEA. In DNA, the CDR3 is TGCAGGGCTCATGGGAGGGACGCAGATACGCAGTATTTT. As protein: CRAHGRDADTQYF.

This clone was observed a few times. The V and J genes are TRBV4-2 and TRBJ1-4; D ambiguous. Between the trimmed V and J ends, which lost 4 bases and 5 bases, there was a span of 5 bases. The CDR3 sequence is 12 residues long. Germline assignment: CDR1 LGHNA and CDR2 YNFKEQ. In DNA, the CDR3 is TGTGCCAGCAGCCTGGGGAATGAAAAACTGTTTTTT. This gives the protein CASSLGNEKLFF.

The chain has TRBV11-3 and TRBJ2-7; TRBD1 matches 9 bases. The V and J ends lost 4 bases and 6 bases, in that order; junction bases with no gene match: 13. From germline, CDR1 is SGHNT and CDR2 YENEEA. The CDR3 has 16 amino acids. In nucleotides, the CDR3 is TGTGCCAGCAGCTCGGGACAGGGACTGTTAGGCGGCGAGCAGTACTTC. Encoded protein: CASSSGQGLLGGEQYF. Full variable domain (missing parts from reference TRBV11-3 and TRBJ2-7): EAGVVQSPRYKIIEKKQPVAFWCNPISGHNTLYWYLQNLGQGPELLIRYENEEAVDDSQLPKDRFSAERLKGVDSTLKIQPAELGDSAVYLCASSSGQGLLGGEQYFGPGTRLTVT.

The V call is TRBV6-6, the J call TRBJ2-5; no definite D call. Trimming stripped 6 bases from V and 7 bases from J, with 9 bases between. The germline gives CDR1 MNHNY, CDR2 SVGAGI (reference sequence). This CDR3 has 11 residues. CDR3 DNA sequence: TGTGCCAGCAGGCTAGAAGGGACCCAGTACTTC. It translates to CASRLEGTQYF.

The CDR3: CASAVEGGSSGANVLTF. In nucleotides, the CDR3 is TGCGCCAGCGCAGTCGAGGGGGGGAGCTCTGGGGCCAACGTCCTGACTTTC. This chain joins TRBV5-1 and TRBJ2-6, with a tentative D call TRBD2 (7 bases). The germline V gene encodes CDR1 SGHRS and CDR2 YFSETQ. Trimming shortened V by 7 bases and J by 0 bases, and 17 bases separated the two germline ends. The CDR3 sequence is 17 residues long.

The chain is built from TRBV19 and TRBJ2-3, with D possibly being TRBD2 (5 bases). Germline V lookup: CDR1 LNHDA, CDR2 SQIVND (reference sequence). Trimming removed 5 bases at V and 8 bases at J, with 17 bases between. The CDR3 covers 14 residues. The CDR3 DNA reads as TGTGCCAGTAGTTCACGCTACGGGGAAGGTACGCAGTATTTT. Translation: CASSSRYGEGTQYF.